This record concerns one T cell receptor beta chain sequence. The antigen this receptor binds is unknown. No quality values exist for individual bases; no much larger clone is one base distant. The data derive from a study of PD-1 blockade in classical Hodgkin lymphoma (dated by TCRdb to between 2020 and 2021). General notes on the study: Nivolumab dosing was 3 mg/kg intravenously every 2 weeks, continuing until either disease progression or unacceptable toxicity. The study used TCR beta sequencing and CyTOF to define a peripheral blood immune signature of response to PD-1 blockade in classical Hodgkin lymphoma.

Genomic DNA was isolated using the Qiagen DNeasy kit from unsorted PBMCs as well as from negatively selected CD4+ and CD8+ fractions. TCR beta CDR3 regions were subjected to amplification by immunoSEQ multiplex PCR with primers that anneal to V and J segments. Amplification bias was minimized using a synthetic immune receptor repertoire, and residual bias was removed computationally after sequencing. Per the original workflow: Repertoire diversity was quantified as the Shannon entropy index using custom Python scripts. Unsorted, CD4+ and CD8+ repertoires were examined separately, except in combined analyses, for which CD4+ and CD8+ sequences were merged in silico. A clone was considered expanded if an increase in frequency of at least 2-fold after treatment relative to C1D1 was found, and a pseudocount of 0.5 was applied to clones undetected at baseline. Singleton clones were defined as clones with 0 or 1 copy at C1D1, and non-singleton clones were defined as clones with 2 or more copies. Clones expanded in unsorted samples were labelled as CD4+, CD8+ or unknown by matching protein sequences in sorted samples from the same patient. Diversity changes from C1D1 to C4D1 were tested in paired samples using Wilcoxon tests. Entries here come from immuneACCESS through TCRdb and include only in-frame sequences with V and J called. Some clones fail to appear in such tables; in the studies checked, an unresolved V gene covers under half of the shortfall, and the cause of the remainder is unknown. That table furnishes V, J and clone size, whereas the DNA furnished D and trimming. A total of 37,000 or so clones appear in this sample, around 90% of them only once. Of the sample, about 7.8% falls within the top ten clones.

The trim is 6 bases for V and 0 bases for J, with a gap of 9 bases between the germline ends. The CDR3 numbers 15 residues from cysteine through phenylalanine. The DNA shown is the 45-base CDR3, in frame from base 1. From the germline V gene, CDR1 is SNHLY and CDR2 is FYNNEI. According to the study, the label for this sample's time point signals: cycle 2 day 1 (C2D1) of nivolumab. Every trial patient had relapsed after autologous stem cell transplantation, and cohorts A, B and C differed in prior brentuximab vedotin exposure. The trial cohort was composed of 55 to 65 patients with relapsed/refractory classical Hodgkin lymphoma, for whom complete response, partial response or progressive disease was recorded as best overall response. In the multi-cohort phase II CheckMate 205 trial, trial patients received single-agent nivolumab. An independent review committee assessed best overall response by applying the 2007 International Working Group response criteria. Trial PBMCs were collected immediately before nivolumab initiation (C1D1) and during therapy at cycle 2 day 1 and cycle 4 day 1. Peripheral blood was collected in 8 mL Vacutainer Cell Preparation Tubes, from which PBMCs were isolated by centrifugation and then cryopreserved.

Overall study results and their limits: Patients starting nivolumab less than 1 year after ASCT had lower diversity and were excluded from later analyses to avoid confounding by immune reconstitution. Only a single clinical trial cohort was studied, and what caused the repertoire differences, possibly disease activity or prior therapy, remained undefined. Trial patients with a complete response had baseline diversity similar to that of newly diagnosed patients, while partial responders and progressors had significantly lower diversity. Newly diagnosed patients were reported to have lower baseline TCR diversity than healthy donors, and relapsed/refractory patients were reported to have lower baseline TCR diversity still. By C4D1, a significant rise was seen in CD4+ TCR diversity but not in CD8+ TCR diversity (p=0.0027 vs p=0.16), and the rise was most apparent among complete responders (p=0.02).

The chain is encoded by TRBV2 joined to TRBJ2-6, with the D gene not confidently named. The clonotype originates from a human donor with classical Hodgkin lymphoma. The input for sequencing was peripheral blood mononuclear cells (PBMCs), taken before the second cycle of nivolumab. For the CDR3, the sequence is CASRSQPSGANVLTF. The nucleotides read TGTGCCAGCAGATCACAGCCCTCTGGGGCCAACGTCCTGACTTTC.